These T cell receptor beta chains were read from a single sample in a study of OX40 agonist ivuxolimab in advanced cancers. Assay: immunoSEQ multiplex PCR; the TCRdb copy retains only in-frame clones and omits some. Of 150,000 to 180,000 clones listed, 90% to 95% were seen once; the top ten hold about 0.31%. The source material was CD4+ or CD8+ T cells sorted from blood, sampled in a trial of the OX40 agonist ivuxolimab. Receptors originate from an adult with an advanced solid tumor such as melanoma, head and neck, liver or kidney cancer. The CDR3 runs from the conserved cysteine through the conserved F or W. A D gene is named only where the DNA matches it firmly. The size of a clone is reported for some rows only, either as once, few or many, or as a class for expanded clones.

d_call j_call clone_size v_call cdr3_nt cdr3_aa
TRBD2 TRBJ2-2 NA TRBV7-6 TGTGCCAGCAGCTTAGCAATCGGGGGGGACACCGGGGAGCTGTTTTTT CASSLAIGGDTGELFF
NA TRBJ1-5 NA TRBV7-9 TGTGCCAGCAGCCTTGGACAGCATTATCAGCCCCAGCATTTT CASSLGQHYQPQHF
NA TRBJ1-2 NA TRBV14 TGTGCCAGCAGCTTTCGGACTGTGGGCGATGGCTACACCTTC CASSFRTVGDGYTF
NA TRBJ2-7 NA TRBV7-2 TGTGCCAGCAGCTCTAATGACCCCCTGCAGTACTTC CASSSNDPLQYF
NA TRBJ1-2 NA TRBV5-5 TGTGCCAGCAGCTTGGGGCCAGGGGACTATGGCTACACCTTC CASSLGPGDYGYTF
NA TRBJ2-5 NA TRBV5-6 TGTGCCAGCAGCTTACACAGGGGAGGGCAAGAGACCCAGTACTTC CASSLHRGGQETQYF
NA TRBJ1-5 NA TRBV6-5 TGTGCCAGCAGTCGGACAATATATAGCAATCAGCCCCAGCATTTT CASSRTIYSNQPQHF
TRBD1 TRBJ1-5 few TRBV4-2 TGTGCCAGCAGCCAAGTTACCGGACAGGGTAGCAATCAGCCCCAGCATTTT CASSQVTGQGSNQPQHF
NA TRBJ2-2 NA TRBV5-1 TGCGCCAGCAATCTTGATCGGGGGAACACCGGGGAGCTGTTTTTT CASNLDRGNTGELFF
NA TRBJ2-1 NA TRBV6-5 TGTGCCAGCAGTTACTCGGAGGCGAGCAATGAGCAGTTCTTC CASSYSEASNEQFF
TRBD1 TRBJ1-5 NA TRBV4-3 TGCGCCAGCAGCCAAAGGGCAGGGGGCCAGCCCCAGCATTTT CASSQRAGGQPQHF
NA TRBJ2-6 NA TRBV9 TGTGCCAGCAGTCCCCGGTGGGGAGCCAACGTCCTGACTTTC CASSPRWGANVLTF
TRBD1 TRBJ2-7 NA TRBV5-1 TGCGCCAGCAGCCTGGACAGGGGTACCCTCTACGAGCAGTACTTC CASSLDRGTLYEQYF
TRBD1 TRBJ1-6 NA TRBV5-5 TGTGCCAGCAGCTCCGAGACCGGGACAGAGACTTCACCCCTCCACTTT CASSSETGTETSPLHF
NA TRBJ1-4 NA TRBV5-6 TGTGCCAGCAGCACCTGGGCATCCGAAAAACTGTTTTTT CASSTWASEKLFF
NA TRBJ1-2 NA TRBV4-1 TGCGCCAGCAGCCAGGGGGAGCCCGGCTATGGCTACACCTTC CASSQGEPGYGYTF